The rows below give T cell receptor beta chains drawn from one sample of a study of blood T cells in healthy people across ages. TCRdb re-called the 5' RACE reads through MiXCR, storing one row per CDR3 protein. The data show about 1.4 million distinct CDR3 sequences, 59% seen once. Material for sequencing was blood. These receptors were collected from a man between 18 and 35 years old in good health. Both conserved end residues are part of each CDR3. A D gene is named only where the DNA matches it firmly. A clone size is listed for some rows: how often the clone was seen (once, few, many), or a class if it is expanded.

D	V	size	J	DNA	CDR3
.	TRBV4-1	few	TRBJ2-7	TGCGCCAGCAGCCAAACGGAGGGGGCTCTCGTAAGATACGAGCAGTACTTC	CASSQTEGALVRYEQYF
TRBD1	TRBV27	.	TRBJ2-4	TGTGCCAGCAGTGCACAGGGGTGGGTATCGACCAAAAACATTCAGTACTTC	CASSAQGWVSTKNIQYF
TRBD1	TRBV9	.	TRBJ2-7	TGTGCCAGCAGCGTAAGCCGGGACAGTGCCTACGAGCAGTACTTC	CASSVSRDSAYEQYF
TRBD1	TRBV29-1	.	TRBJ1-2	TGCAGCGTTGAACAATCCGGGACAGGGAATGGCTACACCTTC	CSVEQSGTGNGYTF
TRBD2	TRBV20-1	.	TRBJ2-1	TGCAGTGCTAGGTGGCGGGAGGAGTACAATGAGCAGTTCTTC	CSARWREEYNEQFF
TRBD2	TRBV20-1	few	TRBJ2-4	TGCAGTGCTAGAGGGCTAGCGGGAGTTGAGCAGTACTTC	CSARGLAGVEQYF
.	TRBV5-1	.	TRBJ1-1	TGCGCCAGCAGCTTCGACGGGCGGGGAACTGAAGCTTTCTTT	CASSFDGRGTEAFF
TRBD1	TRBV6-5	.	TRBJ2-7	TGTGCCAGCAGCCAAGGACAGGGGATTCATCGGCAGTACTTC	CASSQGQGIHRQYF
.	TRBV7-9	.	TRBJ1-1	TGTGCCAGCAGCTTAAGGGTCTCCAGGGCGAGACCTGAAGCTTTCTTT	CASSLRVSRARPEAFF
TRBD1	TRBV5-1	few	TRBJ2-7	TGCGCCAGCAGCCTTTCGACAGGGGAATACTACGAGCAGTACTTC	CASSLSTGEYYEQYF
.	TRBV7-2	.	TRBJ2-1	TGTGCCAGCAGCCTAGGAGTAGCGCCACAGGACAATGAGCAGTTCTTC	CASSLGVAPQDNEQFF
.	TRBV27	.	TRBJ2-3	TGTGCCAGCAGTTCGGGACTTCTTTTGTCGCAGTATTTT	CASSSGLLLSQYF
.	TRBV10-3	.	TRBJ2-7	TGTGCCATCAGTCCTCTAGCTTCCGAGCAGTACTTC	CAISPLASEQYF
TRBD2	TRBV20-1	.	TRBJ2-7	TGCAGTGCTAGACGCCCCAGCGGGAGAACGACCGAGCAGTACTTC	CSARRPSGRTTEQYF
TRBD2	TRBV7-2	once	TRBJ2-3	TGTGCCAGCAGCTTAGAAGGACTAGCGGGTGGGGTTGGGGCAGATACGCAGTATTTT	CASSLEGLAGGVGADTQYF
.	TRBV27	once	TRBJ2-3	TGTGCCAGCAGTCCACGGGTCAGGACTAGCACAGATACGCAGTATTTT	CASSPRVRTSTDTQYF
TRBD2	TRBV10-3	.	TRBJ2-1	TGTGCCATCAGTGAGTCGTTAACTAGCGGGAGTGCGGATGAGCGGTTCTTC	CAISESLTSGSADERFF
.	TRBV5-1	few	TRBJ2-7	TGCGCCAGCAGCTTCCGGGACCCCTACGAGCAGTACTTC	CASSFRDPYEQYF
.	TRBV7-2	.	TRBJ2-5	TGTGCCAGCAGCCCCTTGAGAGCGCTGGGAGAGACCCAGTACTTC	CASSPLRALGETQYF
TRBD1	TRBV5-1	.	TRBJ1-1	TGCGCCAGCAGCTTCGGGACAGGTAGATTTGAAGCTTTCTTT	CASSFGTGRFEAFF
.	TRBV7-9	.	TRBJ1-6	TGTGCCAGCAGCTCCAAGTCTGGAGGGTCGGGTTCACCCCTCCACTTT	CASSSKSGGSGSPLHF
.	TRBV2	once	TRBJ2-5	TGTGCCAGCAGGGCCAGGGATTGGATGGAGACCCAGTACTTC	CASRARDWMETQYF
TRBD1	TRBV6-6	once	TRBJ2-7	TGTGCCACCAAGACAGGGCTCTACGAGCAGTACTTC	CATKTGLYEQYF
.	TRBV27	.	TRBJ2-7	TGTGCCAGCAGTTTTTCTCTGGGTACCTACGAGCAGTACTTC	CASSFSLGTYEQYF
.	TRBV7-6	.	TRBJ2-3	TGTGCCAGCAGCCCTAGCTTTCTCGGCACAGATACGCAGTATTTT	CASSPSFLGTDTQYF
TRBD1	TRBV6-6	.	TRBJ1-2	TGTGCCAGCAGCCTCCTCACGACAGGGGCGTCAGCTAACTATGGCTACACCTTC	CASSLLTTGASANYGYTF
.	TRBV3-1	.	TRBJ2-5	TGTGCCAGCAGCCAAGGGGCAGAAGAAGAGACCCAGTACTTC	CASSQGAEEETQYF
TRBD2	TRBV12-3/TRBV12-4	once	TRBJ2-1	TGTGCCAGCAGTTTTCATGGGACTAGATTTGAGCAGTTCTTC	CASSFHGTRFEQFF
TRBD2	TRBV7-9	few	TRBJ2-3	TGTGCCAGCACCCTCCAGGGTGGGGGGGAATATACGCAGTATTTT	CASTLQGGGEYTQYF
TRBD2	TRBV6-1	.	TRBJ2-3	TGTGCCAGCACCCTCCTGGCGGCTAGCGGGGCCGAGGATACGCAGTATTTT	CASTLLAASGAEDTQYF
.	TRBV3-1	.	TRBJ2-3	TGTGCCAGCAGCCCCAGCCAGAGGGTCACAGATACGCAGTATTTT	CASSPSQRVTDTQYF
TRBD2	TRBV25-1	once	TRBJ2-3	TGTGCCAGTAGTGAAAGAGGGAGGGCCACAGATACGCAGTATTTT	CASSERGRATDTQYF
.	TRBV7-2	.	TRBJ2-2	TGTGCCAGCGGGCTTAACACCGGGGAGCTGTTTTTT	CASGLNTGELFF
TRBD2	TRBV4-2	.	TRBJ2-5	TGTGCCAGCAGCTACCGCGGTGGTAGCGGGGGGGCACAAGAGACCCAGTACTTC	CASSYRGGSGGAQETQYF
.	TRBV2	many	TRBJ2-1	TGTGCCAGCAGTGGCACGAGCTCCTACAATGAGCAGTTCTTC	CASSGTSSYNEQFF
.	TRBV7-2	.	TRBJ1-2	TGTGCCAGCAGCGCGCTCCCCGGGGGCTACACCTTC	CASSALPGGYTF
.	TRBV19	.	TRBJ1-4	TGTGCGGCAGGGGCTAATGAAAAACTGTTTTTT	CAAGANEKLFF
TRBD2	TRBV20-1	.	TRBJ2-1	TGCAGTGCTGCAGGACTAGCGGGAGCCAATGAGCAGTTCTTC	CSAAGLAGANEQFF
.	TRBV4-1	few	TRBJ1-1	TGCGCCAGCTCCTCGGAGCCAAACACTGAAGCTTTCTTT	CASSSEPNTEAFF
.	TRBV2	few	TRBJ2-5	TGTGCCAGCAGTACCGGGACACTGGGGGAGACCCAGTACTTC	CASSTGTLGETQYF
TRBD2	TRBV2	.	TRBJ2-7	TGTGCCGGGACTAGCGGACGGGGGAGCTCCTACGAGCAGTACTTC	CAGTSGRGSSYEQYF
.	TRBV20-1	.	TRBJ2-1	TGCAGTGCTAGAAAGACAGCGAATGAGCAGTTCTTC	CSARKTANEQFF